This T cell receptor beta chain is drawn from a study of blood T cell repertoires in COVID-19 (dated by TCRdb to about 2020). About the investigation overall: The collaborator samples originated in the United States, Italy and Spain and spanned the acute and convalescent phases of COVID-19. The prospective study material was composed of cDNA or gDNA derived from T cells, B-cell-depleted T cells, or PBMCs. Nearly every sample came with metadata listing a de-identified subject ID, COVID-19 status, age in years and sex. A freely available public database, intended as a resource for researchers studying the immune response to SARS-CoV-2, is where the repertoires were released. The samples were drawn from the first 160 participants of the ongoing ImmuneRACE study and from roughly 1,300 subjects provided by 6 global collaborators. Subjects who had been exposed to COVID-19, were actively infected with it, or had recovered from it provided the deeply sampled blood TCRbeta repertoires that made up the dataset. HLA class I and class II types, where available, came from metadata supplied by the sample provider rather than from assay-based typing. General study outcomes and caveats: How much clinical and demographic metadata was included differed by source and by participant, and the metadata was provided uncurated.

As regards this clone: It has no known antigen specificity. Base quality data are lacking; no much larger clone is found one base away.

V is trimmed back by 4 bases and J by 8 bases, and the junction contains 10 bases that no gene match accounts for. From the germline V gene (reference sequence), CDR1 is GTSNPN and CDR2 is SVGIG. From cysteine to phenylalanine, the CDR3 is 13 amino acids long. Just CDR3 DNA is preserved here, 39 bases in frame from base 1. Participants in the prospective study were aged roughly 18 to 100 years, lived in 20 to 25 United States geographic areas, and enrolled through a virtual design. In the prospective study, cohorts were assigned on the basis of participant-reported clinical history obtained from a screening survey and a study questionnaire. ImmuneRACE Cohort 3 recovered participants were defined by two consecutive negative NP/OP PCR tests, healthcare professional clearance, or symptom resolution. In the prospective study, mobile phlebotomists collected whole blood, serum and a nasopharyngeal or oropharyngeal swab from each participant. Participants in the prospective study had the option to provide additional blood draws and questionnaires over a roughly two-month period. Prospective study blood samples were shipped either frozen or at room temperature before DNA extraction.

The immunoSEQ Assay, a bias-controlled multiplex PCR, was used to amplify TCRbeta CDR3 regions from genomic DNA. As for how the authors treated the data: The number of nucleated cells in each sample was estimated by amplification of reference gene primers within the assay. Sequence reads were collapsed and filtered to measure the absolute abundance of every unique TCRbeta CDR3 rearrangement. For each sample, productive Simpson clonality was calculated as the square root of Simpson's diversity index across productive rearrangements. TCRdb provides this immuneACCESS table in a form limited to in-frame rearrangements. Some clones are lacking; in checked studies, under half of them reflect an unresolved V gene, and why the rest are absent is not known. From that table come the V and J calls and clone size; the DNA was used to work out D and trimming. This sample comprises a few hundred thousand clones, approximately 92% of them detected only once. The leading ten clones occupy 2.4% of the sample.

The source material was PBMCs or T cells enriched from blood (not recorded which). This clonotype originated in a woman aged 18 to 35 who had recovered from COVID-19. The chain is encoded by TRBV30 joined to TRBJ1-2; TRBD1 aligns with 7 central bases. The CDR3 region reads CAWNSLTGRGYTF. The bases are TGTGCCTGGAATTCCTTGACAGGGCGGGGCTACACCTTC.